This TCR beta chain stems from a study of response to subunit inactivated influenza vaccine (dated by TCRdb to the late 2010s). In terms of the full investigation: Deep quantitative T cell receptor repertoire profiling was used in the study to track responses to a trivalent subunit inactivated influenza vaccine.

Study-wide findings and limitations: The authors proposed that each seasonal influenza vaccination may bring in only a limited number of new T cells.

This clonotype was found a few times. This clone's antigen is unknown. No per-base quality is available; no much larger clone lies one base away. Receptor amplification or capture employed RT-PCR. Instrument on record: Illumina HiSeq 2500. TCRdb reran the public reads through fastp at Q25 and MiXCR, keeping productive beta chains. Identical CDR3 protein sequences are pooled into one entry, listed with their most common genes and DNA. This sample is represented by about 540,000 distinct CDR3 sequences; approximately 24% of them were singletons. The ten biggest clones cover about 3% of the sample. Sequences KGHDR (CDR1) and SFDVKD (CDR2) are obtained from the germline V gene. Spanning cysteine to phenylalanine, the CDR3 consists of 14 amino acids. This entry keeps only the CDR3 DNA: 42 bases, framed from base 1. V loses 0 bases of germline sequence and J loses 4 bases, and the interval between the two ends is 8 bases.

This sample also appeared in a second study, on T cells expressing NK-cell markers. Looking at the second paper: TCR beta cDNA libraries were made by 5'RACE template switching that added a universal primer site and unique molecular identifiers. In sorted CD3+CD56+NKG2C+, CD3+CD56+NKG2C- and CD3+CD56-NKG2C+ T-cell subsets from 8 or 9 donors, TCR beta-chain repertoires were profiled. Seven of the eight sequenced donors were HCMV-seropositive and one was HCMV-seronegative. To restrict sorting to alphabetaTCR-expressing T cells, an anti-gammadeltaTCR antibody was added in several experiments. In six donors, the dominant CD3+CD56+NKG2C+ clonotypes were found to rank among the top 10 CD8+ clonotypes and to make up about 1.0-7.0% of CD8+ T cells. Those dominant clonotypes were again the most abundant among CD3+CD56-NKG2C+ cells in several donors, at roughly 25-65%. Whether the expanded NKG2C-expressing T cell clones were specific for HCMV antigens remained unclear. Randomly selected healthy volunteers, three men and five women, were used as the eight sequenced donors. A commercial ELISA kit detecting HCMV-specific IgG in serum was used to determine HCMV serostatus. Ficoll density gradient centrifugation was used to isolate peripheral blood mononuclear cells from blood. Magnetic immunoseparation with Miltenyi isolation kits was used to isolate CD4+ and CD8+ T cells from PBMC. Priming for cDNA synthesis came from the TCR beta constant segment, and two successive PCR amplification steps followed. Libraries were sequenced as 2 x 150 bp reads on Illumina HiSeq 2000/2500, MiSeq or NextSeq. MIGEC handled demultiplexing of the reads and grouping by UMI, while MiTCR was used to assemble and quantify clonotypes. To exclude erroneous sequences, only TCR cDNA sequences supported by at least two reads were retained. The tcR package was used for downstream repertoire analysis, and clonotypes were matched between fractions using CDR3 nucleotide sequence together with V segment. VDJmatch was used to annotate antigen specificity against VDJdb, with one amino acid substitution in CDR3 allowed.

This chain is built from TRBV24-1 and TRBJ2-5, with the D segment identity uncertain. The TCR sequence derives from a man over 45 who received an inactivated influenza vaccine. Donor details come from another sample of the same person, matched by shared clones. The sequences come from CD4+ T cells sorted from PBMCs, collected roughly 13 days after vaccination. The nucleotide sequence reads as follows: TGTGCCACCAGTGATTTGTCGAGGACAGAGACCCAGTACTTC. Its protein product is CATSDLSRTETQYF.